The T cell receptor (beta chain) under discussion was sequenced for a study of cytomegalovirus exposure and HLA in healthy donors. General observations from the study: In vitro work confirmed that a few CMV-associated chains recognize CMV antigens.

CDR3 size: 14 residues. The V gene's germline CDR1 is SGHRS and CDR2 YFSETQ. The V and J ends lost 0 bases and 5 bases, in that order; junction bases with no gene match: 2. This clone was seen a handful of times. Its antigen is unknown. The primer mix had 60 Vbeta and 13 Jbeta primers. The repertoire was sequenced with immunoSEQ multiplex PCR; TCRdb's copy has only in-frame clones and lacks some. The repertoire holds about 120,000 clones, with over 65% as singletons. The origin of this receptor is a man aged 18 to 30 in good health and CMV-seropositive. V gene TRBV5-1 combines with J gene TRBJ1-1, with 9 positions matching TRBD1. The sequenced sample consisted of PBMCs. The CDR3 DNA is TGCGCCAGCAGCTTGGGAGACAGGGGGACTGAAGCTTTCTTT. Amino acids: CASSLGDRGTEAFF.